This T cell receptor (beta chain) was documented in a study of regulatory T cells in long-lasting Graves disease. Germline CDR1 reads ENHRY; CDR2 reads SYGVKD. The CDR3 has 13 amino acids. Documented time point: persistent/refractory GD, antithyroid drugs over 5 years with positive TRAb. The TCR library was made from RNA extracted from PBMCs. Patients came through an endocrinology department, and that department was in Xi'an, China. As collected, the peripheral blood samples measured 8 to 9 milliliters each and went into EDTA tubes. This clonotype was counted between two and nine times. An end of the junction does not agree with germline; a read error may underlie this. Arm-PCR of CDR3 regions with iRepertoire HTBI primers generated TCR beta libraries. TCRdb re-called the multiplex PCR reads through MiXCR, storing one row per CDR3 protein. The table has about 460,000 distinct CDR3 sequences, 22% seen once.

This sequence was found in a female donor with Graves disease. The material sequenced was peripheral blood mononuclear cells (PBMCs), taken when the disease was refractory, from a patient treated with antithyroid drugs. The chain combines TRBV10-3 with TRBJ1-5; 7 bases are shared with TRBD1. The DNA of the CDR3 is TGTGCCATCAGTGAGTCGGGTTCCCCAGACAGGGTCTTT. Protein sequence: CAISESGSPDRVF.